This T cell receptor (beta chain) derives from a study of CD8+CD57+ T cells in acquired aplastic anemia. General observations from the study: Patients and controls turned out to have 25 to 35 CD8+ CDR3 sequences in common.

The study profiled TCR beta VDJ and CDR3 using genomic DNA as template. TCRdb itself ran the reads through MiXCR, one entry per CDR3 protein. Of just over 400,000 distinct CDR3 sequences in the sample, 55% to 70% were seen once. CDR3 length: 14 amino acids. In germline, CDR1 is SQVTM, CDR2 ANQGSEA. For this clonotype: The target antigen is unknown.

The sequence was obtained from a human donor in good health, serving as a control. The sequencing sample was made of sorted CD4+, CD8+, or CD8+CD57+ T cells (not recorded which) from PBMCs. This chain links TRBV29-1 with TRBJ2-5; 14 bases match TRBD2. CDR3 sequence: CGPTRLAGGETQYF. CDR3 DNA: TGCGGACCGACTCGACTAGCGGGGGGGGAGACCCAGTACTTC.